The next 31 T cell receptor beta chains were all read from a single sample in a study of cytomegalovirus exposure and HLA in healthy donors. The PCR contained 60 Vbeta and 13 Jbeta primers. Assay: immunoSEQ multiplex PCR; the TCRdb copy retains only in-frame clones and omits some. The sample shows more than 150,000 clones, around 77% of them seen only once. Material for sequencing was PBMCs. These receptor sequences come from a man aged 40-49 years in good health and CMV-seronegative.

The V and J genes are TRBV4-2 and TRBJ1-1; 8 bases fit TRBD1. Germline lookup yields CDR1 LGHNA and CDR2 YNFKEQ. The CDR3 consists of 15 residues. J gave up 3 bases and V 4 bases, and 7 bases lay outside the gene matches. In DNA form, the CDR3 reads TGTGCCAGCAGCCGAAAGACAGGGGAGTACACTGAAGCTTTCTTT. Its translation: CASSRKTGEYTEAFF.

This clone was detected a few times. The chain combines TRBV5-1 with TRBJ2-1; TRBD2 aligns across 7 bases. The CDR3 loop spans 16 amino acids. V gave up 4 bases and J gave up 7 bases; unmatched junction bases: 14. In germline, CDR1 is SGHRS, CDR2 YFSETQ. Here the CDR3 DNA reads TGCGCCAGCAGCCTCAGAGGGACTACCCGATCGAATGAGCAGTTCTTC. This translates into CASSLRGTTRSNEQFF.

This rearrangement joins TRBV30 to TRBJ1-2; D call uncertain. Trimming removed 0 bases at V and 14 bases at J, with 13 bases between. This CDR3 is 11 amino acids long. The germline V gene encodes CDR1 GTSNPN and CDR2 SVGIG (reference sequence). CDR3 bases: TGTGCCTGGAGTGTATTGTACTCGTGGACCTTC. It is translated as CAWSVLYSWTF.

The chain joins TRBV5-1 to TRBJ2-2; 7 positions agree with TRBD1. The junction had 5 bases not matched to a gene; V was cut back by 5 bases and J by 4 bases. The CDR3 spans 14 residues. CDR1 is SGHRS, CDR2 YFSETQ, per germline. CDR3 in amino acids: CASSTDRATGELFF. CDR3 sequence (DNA): TGCGCCAGCAGTACCGACAGGGCCACCGGGGAGCTGTTTTTT. Supplemented by reference TRBV5-1 and TRBJ2-2, the full variable domain reads KAGVTQTPRYLIKTRGQQVTLSCSPISGHRSVSWYQQTPGQGLQFLFEYFSETQRNKGNFPGRFSGRQFSNSRSEMNVSTLELGDSALYLCASSTDRATGELFFGEGSRLTVL.

The chain links TRBV28 to TRBJ1-6; D unclear. In germline, CDR1 is MDHEN, CDR2 SYDVKM. This CDR3 comprises 13 residues. V gave up 3 bases and J gave up 7 bases, with 7 bases separating them. This CDR3 is CASSLYLNSPLHF. The CDR3 DNA follows: TGTGCCAGCAGTTTGTATCTAAATTCACCCCTCCACTTT.

This clone was picked up a small number of times. The rearrangement joins TRBV6-1 to TRBJ2-3; 8 bases fit TRBD1. The J segment lost 4 bases and the V segment lost 4 bases, leaving 7 bases of the junction unmatched. Germline loops: CDR1 MNHNS, CDR2 SASEGT. This CDR3 has 15 amino acids. For the CDR3, the DNA is TGTGCCAGCAGTGGCTACAGGGGGTCGGCAGATACGCAGTATTTT. As protein: CASSGYRGSADTQYF.

The chain has TRBV5-1 and TRBJ2-3, with TRBD2 identical over 11 bases. The CDR3 spans 15 residues. The J segment lost 5 bases and the V segment lost 5 bases, leaving 7 bases of the junction unmatched. Looked up from germline, CDR1 is SGHRS and CDR2 is YFSETQ. The DNA for the CDR3 is TGCGCCAGCAGTTCAGTAGCGGGAGGGAGAGATACGCAGTATTTT. This sequence encodes CASSSVAGGRDTQYF. Complete variable domain (other parts from reference TRBV5-1 and TRBJ2-3): KAGVTQTPRYLIKTRGQQVTLSCSPISGHRSVSWYQQTPGQGLQFLFEYFSETQRNKGNFPGRFSGRQFSNSRSEMNVSTLELGDSALYLCASSSVAGGRDTQYFGPGTRLTVL.

The chain has TRBV6-5 and TRBJ2-5, with D tentatively TRBD1 (6 bases). The CDR3 extends over 14 amino acids. Germline V gives CDR1 MNHEY, CDR2 SVGAGI. The V end was cut by 0 bases, the J end by 3 bases, with 8 bases between. The CDR3 DNA follows: TGTGCCAGCAGTTACTCGAACAGGGAAGAGACCCAGTACTTC. Translation gives CASSYSNREETQYF.

The rearrangement links TRBV19 to TRBJ2-1, with TRBD1 identical over 10 bases. J gave up 5 bases and V 6 bases, and 7 bases lay outside the gene matches. The CDR3 length is 15 residues. From germline, CDR1 is LNHDA and CDR2 SQIVND (reference sequence). As DNA, the CDR3 is TGTGCCAGTAGCCTCGGACAGGGGGTACACAATGAGCAGTTCTTC. Protein: CASSLGQGVHNEQFF.

The chain joins TRBV11-2 to TRBJ2-5; D unresolved. Germline CDR1 and CDR2: SGHAT and FQNNGV. Trimming cost V 3 bases and J 3 bases, with 8 bases left between them. The CDR3 is 13 amino acids. This CDR3 reads CASSFTVKETQYF. CDR3 DNA sequence: TGTGCCAGCAGCTTTACGGTAAAAGAGACCCAGTACTTC.

The chain links TRBV28 to TRBJ2-7, with D perhaps matching TRBD2 (5 bases). From germline, CDR1 is MDHEN and CDR2 SYDVKM. V was pared by 1 base and J by 6 bases, with 13 bases between. The CDR3 is made up of 14 amino acids. In DNA form, the CDR3 reads TGTGCCAGCAGTTTATACCGGGATAGCGCCGAGCAGTACTTC. Translated, it gives CASSLYRDSAEQYF.

The chain has TRBV29-1 and TRBJ2-1, with 9 bases fitting TRBD2. Germline V CDR1 and CDR2: SQVTM, ANQGSEA. J lost 0 bases, V lost 6 bases, and 12 bases had no gene match. This CDR3 contains 17 residues. The CDR3 reads CSVAGLAGPISYNEQFF. The CDR3, as DNA: TGCAGCGTCGCAGGGCTAGCGGGGCCGATCTCCTACAATGAGCAGTTCTTC.

The genes are TRBV27 and TRBJ1-1; 11 bases agree with TRBD1. The V gene end was trimmed by 5 bases and the J gene end by 4 bases; junction bases not matched to a gene: 6. Germline V gives CDR1 MNHEY, CDR2 SMNVEV (reference sequence). This CDR3 is 15 amino acids long. The CDR3 protein is CASSPRDRGSTEAFF. The CDR3 DNA follows: TGTGCCAGCAGTCCCCGGGACAGGGGGAGCACTGAAGCTTTCTTT.

The rearrangement links TRBV18 to TRBJ2-1; 7 nucleotides align to TRBD2. The CDR3 contains 16 residues. V shed 1 base, J shed 7 bases, and the junction held 10 bases outside the gene matches. Germline values: CDR1 KGHSH, CDR2 LQKENI. The CDR3 protein is CASSPQGLGSGNEQFF. For the CDR3, the DNA is TGTGCCAGCTCACCACAAGGACTGGGTAGCGGGAATGAGCAGTTCTTC.

This rearrangement joins TRBV19 to TRBJ2-1; no definite D call. The CDR3 is made up of 12 amino acids. V lost 7 bases and J 6 bases, leaving 10 bases between the germline ends. Germline V gene lookup returns CDR1 LNHDA and CDR2 SQIVND (reference sequence). CDR3 residues: CASKQTPNEQFF. CDR3 in DNA: TGTGCCAGTAAACAGACCCCCAATGAGCAGTTCTTC.

The rearrangement joins TRBV9 to TRBJ2-1, with D unclear. Germline V CDR1 and CDR2: SGDLS, YYNGEE. The V end lost 6 bases, the J end lost 5 bases, and 12 bases lay between the germline ends. There are 13 residues in the CDR3. The CDR3 DNA is TGTGCCAGCAACTTAGCTTCACACAATGAGCAGTTCTTC. Translation gives CASNLASHNEQFF.

The V and J genes are TRBV20-1 and TRBJ2-7; 12 positions match TRBD2. The germline V gene has CDR1 DFQATT and CDR2 SNEGSKA (reference sequence). The junction had 2 bases not matched to a gene; V was cut back by 8 bases and J by 6 bases. The CDR3 extends over 11 amino acids. The CDR3 bases are TGCAGTTTGACTAGCGGGAGCGAGCAGTACTTC. Amino acid sequence: CSLTSGSEQYF.

The chain employs TRBV27 and TRBJ1-2; maybe TRBD1 (5 bases). This CDR3 has 16 amino acids. CDR1 is MNHEY and CDR2 is SMNVEV in the germline V gene (reference sequence). With 6 bases removed from V and 6 bases from J, the gap between germline ends came to 23 bases. This chain's CDR3 is CASRINWDGGLDGYTF. The CDR3 nucleotides are TGTGCCAGCAGGATCAATTGGGACGGAGGGTTGGATGGCTACACCTTC.

This clone appeared a single time. This rearrangement joins TRBV11-2 to TRBJ2-7; 7 bases align to TRBD1. V trimming: 0 bases; J trimming: 6 bases; junction bases outside the gene matches: 2. Germline assignment: CDR1 SGHAT and CDR2 FQNNGV. This CDR3 is built from 13 residues. This CDR3 is CASSLDPGGEQYF. The CDR3 coding sequence is TGTGCCAGCAGCTTAGACCCAGGGGGCGAGCAGTACTTC.

The J gene is TRBJ1-1, the V gene TRBV7-8; no firm D call. CDR1 SGHVS and CDR2 FQNEAQ come from the germline V gene. This CDR3 comprises 13 residues. The germline V and J ends were trimmed by 5 bases and 1 base, with 8 bases remaining between them. In DNA form, the CDR3 reads TGTGCCAGCAGCCCCTACGGGAACACTGAAGCTTTCTTT. Translation gives CASSPYGNTEAFF.

This clone has a handful of counts. This chain joins TRBV29-1 and TRBJ2-7, with D maybe TRBD2 (6 bases). The CDR3 contains 13 residues. The germline gives CDR1 SQVTM, CDR2 ANQGSEA. Trimming stripped 7 bases from V and 0 bases from J, with 13 bases between. The CDR3 DNA reads as TGCAGCGCGAGGGACGGGAGCTCCTACGAGCAGTACTTC. Translation: CSARDGSSYEQYF.

The chain couples TRBV27 to TRBJ2-3; 9 bases line up with TRBD1. The CDR3 runs to 16 residues. Germline-derived CDR1 and CDR2 are MNHEY and SMNVEV (reference sequence). V shed 4 bases and J 3 bases; nucleotides not matched to a gene: 8. This CDR3 is CASSSSGTGTTDTQYF. The CDR3 nucleotides read TGTGCCAGCAGTTCCTCCGGGACAGGGACAACAGATACGCAGTATTTT.

This clone has a handful of counts. DNA of the CDR3: TGTGCCTGGACCCTGGGCTCCGGGACAGGGGGCCGAACTGAAGCTTTCTTT. Translating gives CAWTLGSGTGGRTEAFF. This rearrangement joins TRBV30 to TRBJ1-1; 12 nucleotides align to TRBD1. Germline CDR1 is GTSNPN and CDR2 is SVGIG (reference sequence). This CDR3 spans 17 amino acids. V was clipped by 4 bases and J by 5 bases; unmatched bases: 14.

The CDR3 bases are TGTGCCAGCAGCGTAGACGGTGGCGGGAGGGCCGATGAGCAGTTCTTC. Its translation is CASSVDGGGRADEQFF. V and J are TRBV9 and TRBJ2-1; TRBD2 agrees at 9 bases. The CDR3 spans 16 residues. The junction had 9 bases not matched to a gene; V was cut back by 0 bases and J by 8 bases. Germline-derived CDR1 and CDR2 are SGDLS and YYNGEE.

V is TRBV11-2 and J is TRBJ2-7; TRBD2 aligns across 14 bases. The CDR3 is made up of 18 amino acids. Germline values: CDR1 SGHAT, CDR2 FQNNGV. Losses at the gene ends were 0 bases for V and 6 bases for J; bases not matched to a gene: 10. CDR3 in amino acids: CASSLDLPGLAGVVEQYV. In DNA, the CDR3 is TGTGCCAGCAGCTTAGACCTACCGGGACTAGCGGGAGTGGTCGAGCAGTACGTC.

J is TRBJ2-3 and V is TRBV7-8; no clear D gene. The CDR3 totals 11 residues. V lost 7 bases to trimming and J lost 6 bases, with 8 bases between them. Germline lookup yields CDR1 SGHVS and CDR2 FQNEAQ. The CDR3 nucleotides read TGTGCCAGCACGAAAGCGGATACGCAGTATTTT. This sequence encodes CASTKADTQYF.

This clone occurred once. This chain joins TRBV30 and TRBJ2-6; 7 bases agree with TRBD1. The germline V gene has CDR1 GTSNPN and CDR2 SVGIG (reference sequence). V dropped 4 bases and J dropped 4; count of bases not matched to a gene: 4. CDR3 length: 14 residues. CDR3 protein: CAWKGGTGANVLTF. Here the CDR3 DNA reads TGTGCCTGGAAAGGGGGCACAGGGGCCAACGTCCTGACTTTC. The full variable domain, completed using reference TRBV30 and TRBJ2-6, is SQTIHQWPATLVQPVGSPLSLECTVEGTSNPNLYWYRQAAGRGLQLLFYSVGIGQISSEVPQNLSASRPQDRQFILSSKKLLLSDSGFYLCAWKGGTGANVLTFGAGSRLTVL.

CDR3 sequence: CSAGGNEQYF. CDR3 coding DNA: TGCAGTGCTGGGGGGAACGAGCAGTACTTC. V and J are TRBV20-1 and TRBJ2-7, with TRBD2 as a possible D gene (6 bases). The germline V and J ends were trimmed by 5 bases and 5 bases, with 7 bases remaining between them. The germline gives CDR1 DFQATT, CDR2 SNEGSKA (reference sequence). This CDR3 contains 10 residues.

In its sample, this clone was seen a few times. Only one base separates this from a far larger clonotype, so it likely reflects a read error. This same CDR3 is encoded by further DNA sequences in the sample. This sequence joins TRBV4-1 and TRBJ1-1; a weak D match, TRBD1 (5 bases). V was clipped by 4 bases and J by 2 bases, with 14 bases between them. Germline V gene lookup returns CDR1 MGHRA and CDR2 YSYEKL. The CDR3 runs 15 residues. The CDR3 DNA sequence: TGCGCCAGCAGCCTACCAGGGTCGGTTAACACTGAAGCTTTCTTT. This gives the protein CASSLPGSVNTEAFF.

CDR3 loop: CASSQDERQGEKLFF. The CDR3 DNA reads as TGTGCCAGCAGCCAAGATGAAAGGCAGGGGGAAAAACTGTTTTTT. This chain uses TRBV4-2 with TRBJ1-4, with a weak D call TRBD1 (6 bases). CDR1 LGHNA and CDR2 YNFKEQ come from the germline V gene. Between the trimmed V and J ends, which lost 0 bases and 8 bases, there was a span of 13 bases. CDR3 length: 15 amino acids.

This chain connects TRBV4-1 to TRBJ1-2, with D unclear. The V end lost 5 bases, the J end lost 6 bases, and 10 bases lay between the germline ends. From germline, CDR1 is MGHRA and CDR2 YSYEKL. The CDR3 covers 12 residues. The CDR3 region has the DNA TGCGCCAGCAGCTGGGGAGGGAATGGCTACACCTTC. Protein: CASSWGGNGYTF.